Listed here are 27 T cell receptor beta chains from one sample, sequenced in a study of blood T cell repertoires in COVID-19. TCRdb keeps only in-frame clones here, not all; method: immunoSEQ multiplex PCR. The sample has over 90,000 clones, about 88% seen once; the top ten hold 6.2%. The sequencing input was peripheral blood. The source of these receptors is a human donor in a cohort sampled during active COVID-19.

The chain is built from TRBV7-9 and TRBJ2-5; 7 nucleotides align to TRBD2. Trimming cost V 2 bases and J 4 bases; bases outside gene matches: 7. Germline CDR1 SEHNR, CDR2 FQNEAQ (reference sequence). The CDR3 contains 15 residues. The CDR3 here is CASSLYAGASETQYF. The DNA of the CDR3 is TGTGCCAGCAGCTTATATGCGGGAGCGTCAGAGACCCAGTACTTC.

This chain uses TRBV5-1 with TRBJ2-7; D call uncertain. Trimming removed 4 bases at V and 2 bases at J, with 7 bases between. The CDR3 runs to 12 residues. Germline V gene data show CDR1 as SGHRS and CDR2 as YFSETQ. The CDR3 DNA reads TGCGCCAGCAGCGCCACTCCCTACGAGCAGTACTTC. Protein product: CASSATPYEQYF.

The chain is built from TRBV5-1 and TRBJ2-3; D is unclear. Germline-derived CDR1 and CDR2 are SGHRS and YFSETQ. This CDR3 is built from 14 residues. Trimming shortened V by 2 bases and J by 0 bases, and 7 bases separated the two germline ends. The CDR3 loop reads CASSFSGSTDTQYF. Written as DNA, the CDR3 is TGCGCCAGCAGCTTTTCCGGGAGCACAGATACGCAGTATTTT.

Remarks on this clone: Mismatch with germline at one junction end may stem from a read error. J is TRBJ2-1 and V is TRBV6-6; 9 positions agree with TRBD2. The CDR3 sequence is 15 residues long. Germline V gives CDR1 MNHNY, CDR2 SVGAGI (reference sequence). CDR3 region: CASSPQREAYDEQFF. The DNA for the CDR3 is TGTGCCAGCAGCCCCCAGCGGGAGGCCTACGATGAGCAGTTCTTC.

This clone showed up just once. V and J are TRBV7-3 and TRBJ2-3, with no clear D. This CDR3 has 14 residues. Germline lookup yields CDR1 SGHTA and CDR2 FQGTGA. Trimming left V 2 bases short and J 0 bases short, with 6 bases between. The CDR3 here is CASSLRGSTDTQYF. The CDR3 DNA reads TGTGCCAGCAGCTTACGAGGTAGCACAGATACGCAGTATTTT.

The CDR3 protein is CATSREVASSYNEQFF. DNA of the CDR3: TGTGCCACCAGCAGAGAGGTAGCTAGCTCCTACAATGAGCAGTTCTTC. The chain carries TRBV15 and TRBJ2-1; D remains unclear. The germline gives CDR1 LNHNV, CDR2 YYDKDF (reference sequence). With 0 bases removed from V and 0 bases from J, the gap between germline ends came to 9 bases. The CDR3 runs 16 residues.

The rearrangement joins TRBV6-5 to TRBJ2-2, with 8 bases that match TRBD2. CDR1 and CDR2 (germline): MNHEY, SVGAGI. V lost 7 bases, J lost 5 bases, and 9 bases stayed unmatched. The CDR3 has 15 residues. CDR3 sequence: CASNLETGGTGELFF. CDR3 coding DNA: TGTGCCAGCAACCTGGAAACGGGGGGGACCGGGGAGCTGTTTTTT.

The chain carries TRBV19 and TRBJ1-5, with D tentatively TRBD1 (5 bases). CDR1 and CDR2 from the germline V gene are LNHDA and SQIVND (reference sequence). V lost 10 bases, J lost 9 bases, and 22 bases lay in between. The CDR3 sequence is 14 residues long. CDR3 sequence: CATSQREGKGPQHF. The CDR3 region has the DNA TGTGCCACCTCACAAAGGGAGGGGAAGGGGCCCCAGCATTTT.

The chain employs TRBV5-1 and TRBJ2-7, with D maybe TRBD1 (5 bases). The V gene lost 0 bases and the J gene lost 3 bases, with 10 bases spanning the gap. Per the germline V gene, CDR1 is SGHRS and CDR2 is YFSETQ. CDR3 length: 14 residues. Written as DNA, the CDR3 is TGCGCCAGCAGCTTGGTAGGGGTCGACTACGAGCAGTACTTC. Amino acids: CASSLVGVDYEQYF.

This clone showed up just a few times. The V and J genes are TRBV3-1 (or the pseudogene TRBV3-2) and TRBJ2-7; weak D call: TRBD1 (5 bases). V lost 0 bases and J 3 bases, leaving 15 bases between the germline ends. Looked up from germline, CDR1 is LGHDT and CDR2 is YNNKEL (reference sequence). This CDR3 spans 16 amino acids. The CDR3 loop is CASSQEGPSVIYEQYF. In DNA, the CDR3 is TGTGCCAGCAGCCAAGAGGGGCCCAGCGTCATCTACGAGCAGTACTTC.

The chain joins TRBV6-5 to TRBJ1-1, with 7 bases aligning to TRBD1. This CDR3 comprises 15 residues. Germline CDR1 MNHEY, CDR2 SVGAGI. The J segment lost 6 bases and the V segment lost 6 bases, leaving 13 bases of the junction unmatched. The CDR3 reads CASSHSTGRIAEAFF. The CDR3 DNA reads as TGTGCCAGCAGCCACTCGACAGGGAGAATCGCTGAAGCTTTCTTT.

This chain joins TRBV5-4 and TRBJ2-3; unclear D gene. Germline V CDR1 and CDR2: SGHNT, YYREEE (reference sequence). Trimming removed 4 bases from V and 2 bases from J, with 5 bases in between. The CDR3 runs 12 residues. The CDR3: CASSDNTDTQYF. The CDR3 nucleotides are TGTGCCAGCAGCGACAACACAGATACGCAGTATTTT.

The genes are TRBV11-3 and TRBJ2-2, with 8 bases identical to TRBD1. The CDR3 extends over 15 amino acids. Germline V gene data show CDR1 as SGHNT and CDR2 as YENEEA. V shed 2 bases and J 7 bases; nucleotides not matched to a gene: 6. DNA of the CDR3: TGTGCCAGCAGCTTAAGGACAGGGAGAAACGGGGAGCTGTTTTTT. Translated: CASSLRTGRNGELFF.

The CDR3 here is CASSLVLATQYF. For the CDR3, the DNA is TGTGCCAGCAGTTTAGTCCTGGCTACGCAGTATTTT. The rearrangement uses TRBV28 and TRBJ2-3; D unclear. With 2 bases removed from V and 8 bases from J, the gap between germline ends came to 8 bases. Germline CDR1 and CDR2: MDHEN and SYDVKM. The CDR3 has 12 residues.

The chain recombines TRBV25-1 with TRBJ2-3; 7 nucleotides agree with TRBD2. CDR3 length equals 14 residues. Looked up from germline, CDR1 is MGHDK and CDR2 is SYGVNS. V lost 2 bases and J lost 4; bases outside the gene matches: 3. The CDR3 is CASSEGGRADTQYF. CDR3 in DNA: TGTGCCAGCAGTGAAGGCGGGAGAGCAGATACGCAGTATTTT.

This clone was picked up one time. The gene calls are TRBV25-1 and TRBJ2-7; the match to TRBD2 covers 8 bases. The CDR3 has 15 amino acids. Trimming took 3 bases from V and 1 from J; bases not matched to a gene: 5. Germline V gene lookup returns CDR1 MGHDK and CDR2 SYGVNS. The CDR3, as DNA: TGTGCCAGCAGTGATGGCGGCGGGGGGTCCTACGAGCAGTACTTC. Protein: CASSDGGGGSYEQYF.

The chain combines TRBV30 with TRBJ2-7; D possibly corresponds to TRBD1 (6 bases). This CDR3 contains 13 residues. The germline V gene encodes CDR1 GTSNPN and CDR2 SVGIG (reference sequence). Between the trimmed V and J ends, which lost 3 bases and 1 base, there was a span of 10 bases. CDR3 DNA sequence: TGTGCCTGGAGAATCGGACAGTCCTACGAGCAGTACTTC. This gives the protein CAWRIGQSYEQYF. The full variable domain, in which reference TRBV30 and TRBJ2-7 provide the parts outside the CDR3, is SQTIHQWPATLVQPVGSPLSLECTVEGTSNPNLYWYRQAAGRGLQLLFYSVGIGQISSEVPQNLSASRPQDRQFILSSKKLLLSDSGFYLCAWRIGQSYEQYFGPGTRLTVT.

J is TRBJ2-3 and V is TRBV19; TRBD2 aligns across 9 bases. The CDR3 length is 16 residues. Germline assignment: CDR1 LNHDA and CDR2 SQIVND (reference sequence). Unmatched junction bases numbered 5, after V lost 3 bases and J lost 1 base. The CDR3 loop is CASSILAGSGTDTQYF. The CDR3 DNA sequence: TGTGCCAGTAGTATCCTAGCGGGGAGTGGCACAGATACGCAGTATTTT.

The V call is TRBV18, the J call TRBJ2-7; TRBD1 matches at 7 bases. The CDR3 consists of 14 residues. The germline V gene encodes CDR1 KGHSH and CDR2 LQKENI. V was clipped by 3 bases and J by 5 bases; unmatched bases: 7. The CDR3 DNA sequence: TGTGCCAGCTCACCGCCCTCCGGGACAGACGAGCAGTACTTC. It codes for CASSPPSGTDEQYF. Using reference TRBV18 and TRBJ2-7 for the parts outside the CDR3, the full variable domain is NAGVMQNPRHLVRRRGQEARLRCSPMKGHSHVYWYRQLPEEGLKFMVYLQKENIIDESGMPKERFSAEFPKEGPSILRIQQVVRGDSAAYFCASSPPSGTDEQYFGPGTRLTVT.

V gene TRBV24-1 combines with J gene TRBJ2-1; 9 nucleotides agree with TRBD2. Germline-derived CDR1 and CDR2 are KGHDR and SFDVKD. Trimming at V came to 2 bases and at J to 7 bases, leaving 2 bases not matched to a gene. CDR3 size: 14 residues. CDR3 region: CATSDWTSANEQFF. In nucleotides, the CDR3 is TGTGCCACCAGTGATTGGACTAGCGCGAATGAGCAGTTCTTC.

The chain links TRBV4-1 to TRBJ2-3, with D possibly being TRBD2 (6 bases). The CDR3 contains 15 residues. The germline V gene has CDR1 MGHRA and CDR2 YSYEKL. Trimming removed 2 bases at V and 5 bases at J, with 14 bases between. The CDR3 is CASSQSPPGEDTQYF. For the CDR3, the DNA is TGCGCCAGCAGCCAATCACCGCCGGGAGAAGATACGCAGTATTTT.

The chain has TRBV5-1 and TRBJ2-5, with D perhaps matching TRBD2 (5 bases). With 2 bases removed from V and 4 bases from J, the gap between germline ends came to 9 bases. CDR1 is SGHRS and CDR2 is YFSETQ in the germline V gene. CDR3 length: 13 residues. CDR3: CASSFRGLETQYF. As DNA, the CDR3 is TGCGCCAGCAGCTTCAGAGGGCTAGAGACCCAGTACTTC.

This clone was seen once. The chain is built from TRBV28 and TRBJ2-3, with unresolved D. V lost 3 bases, J lost 4 bases, and 14 bases lay in between. CDR3 length: 15 residues. CDR1 is MDHEN and CDR2 is SYDVKM in the germline V gene. CDR3 amino acids: CASSLGRIFADTQYF. The CDR3 coding sequence is TGTGCCAGCAGTTTGGGCAGAATTTTTGCAGATACGCAGTATTTT.

This sequence joins TRBV19 and TRBJ2-3, with D hard to call. The CDR3 contains 13 residues. With 3 bases removed from V and 1 base from J, the gap between germline ends came to 5 bases. Germline V gene lookup returns CDR1 LNHDA and CDR2 SQIVND (reference sequence). CDR3 region: CASSMAGTDTQYF. CDR3 in DNA: TGTGCCAGTAGTATGGCCGGCACAGATACGCAGTATTTT.

The count of this clone is one. CDR3 sequence reads: CASSLNRGKETQYF. The CDR3 DNA reads as TGTGCCAGCAGCCTCAACAGGGGTAAAGAGACCCAGTACTTC. V is TRBV14 and J is TRBJ2-5; 7 positions agree with TRBD1. Looked up from germline, CDR1 is SGHDN and CDR2 is FVKESK. This CDR3 has 14 residues. Germline trimming cut 4 bases from V and 3 bases from J; bases unmatched to any gene: 5.

This chain uses TRBV6-5 with TRBJ1-1; 9 bases fit TRBD1. This CDR3 is built from 14 residues. Germline lookup yields CDR1 MNHEY and CDR2 SVGAGI. J lost 10 bases, V lost 6 bases, and 12 bases had no gene match. This CDR3 is CASSHRDRVGGAFF. CDR3 DNA: TGTGCCAGCAGCCACCGGGACAGGGTTGGGGGAGCTTTCTTT.

V usage is TRBV19 and J usage is TRBJ2-7, with 9 bases aligning to TRBD1. V lost 3 bases to trimming and J lost 5 bases; unmatched junction nucleotides: 8. The CDR3 totals 15 residues. CDR1 LNHDA and CDR2 SQIVND come from the germline V gene (reference sequence). The CDR3 here is CASSMKGQGFHEQYF. For the CDR3, the DNA is TGTGCCAGTAGTATGAAGGGACAGGGCTTCCACGAGCAGTACTTC. The full variable domain, its missing parts supplied by reference TRBV19 and TRBJ2-7, is DGGITQSPKYLFRKEGQNVTLSCEQNLNHDAMYWYRQDPGQGLRLIYYSQIVNDFQKGDIAEGYSVSREKKESFPLTVTSAQKNPTAFYLCASSMKGQGFHEQYFGPGTRLTVT.